The clone carrying this TCR beta chain was recorded once. The data were obtained in a study of T cell changes during pregnancy in multiple sclerosis. Trimming removed 8 bases from V and 2 bases from J, with 7 bases in between. Germline V lookup: CDR1 MGHDK, CDR2 SYGVNS. CDR3 size: 11 residues. Assay: immunoSEQ multiplex PCR; the TCRdb copy retains only in-frame clones and omits some. Of tens of thousands of clones in the sample, 85% to 95% were seen once. The sample consisted of CD8+ T cells from peripheral blood mononuclear cells, taken in the second trimester of pregnancy. The sequence was obtained from a female donor with multiple sclerosis, enrolled in a pregnancy study. The chain carries TRBV25-1 and TRBJ2-7; D gene ambiguous. The CDR3 region is CASHSAYEQYF. CDR3 DNA sequence: TGTGCCAGCCATAGTGCCTACGAGCAGTACTTC.